Below, one TCR beta chain is given with its context. V was clipped by 7 bases and J by 5 bases, with 23 bases between them. The CDR3 extends over 16 amino acids. The V gene's germline CDR1 is LNHDA and CDR2 SQIVND (reference sequence). The sample belongs to a study of control samples from healthy donors and cancer patients. This table comes from immunoSEQ multiplex PCR, and its TCRdb copy is limited to in-frame clones, with some not included. The sample has some 130,000 clones, over 85% seen once. J is TRBJ1-2 and V is TRBV19, with D uncertain. The material sequenced was blood. This clonotype was sampled from a young man in good health. The CDR3, as DNA: TGTGCCAGTAATCGAAACGCCAATATCCCTCCATATGGCTACACCTTC. It encodes CASNRNANIPPYGYTF.